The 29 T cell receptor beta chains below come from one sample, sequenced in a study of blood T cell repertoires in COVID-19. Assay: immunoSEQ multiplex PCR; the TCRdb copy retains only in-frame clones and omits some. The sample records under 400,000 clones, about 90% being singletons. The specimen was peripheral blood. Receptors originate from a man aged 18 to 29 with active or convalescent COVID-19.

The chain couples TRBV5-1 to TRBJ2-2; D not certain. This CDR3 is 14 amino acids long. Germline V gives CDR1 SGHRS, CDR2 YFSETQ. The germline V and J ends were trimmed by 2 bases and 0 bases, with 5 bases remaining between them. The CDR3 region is CASSLGANTGELFF. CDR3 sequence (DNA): TGCGCCAGCAGCTTAGGAGCGAACACCGGGGAGCTGTTTTTT.

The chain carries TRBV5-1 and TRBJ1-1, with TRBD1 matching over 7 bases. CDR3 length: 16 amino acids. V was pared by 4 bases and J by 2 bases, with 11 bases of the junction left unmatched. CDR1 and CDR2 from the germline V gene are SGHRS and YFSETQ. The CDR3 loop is CASSRPGTEINTEAFF. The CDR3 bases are TGCGCCAGCAGCAGACCCGGGACAGAGATCAACACTGAAGCTTTCTTT.

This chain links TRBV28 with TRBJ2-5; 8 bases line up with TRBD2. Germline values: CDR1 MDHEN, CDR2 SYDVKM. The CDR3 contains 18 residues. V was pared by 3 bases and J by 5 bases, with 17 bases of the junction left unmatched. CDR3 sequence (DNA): TGTGCCAGCAGTTTCTACGGTTTCCTGGCGGGAGGTGGGGAGACCCAGTACTTC. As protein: CASSFYGFLAGGGETQYF.

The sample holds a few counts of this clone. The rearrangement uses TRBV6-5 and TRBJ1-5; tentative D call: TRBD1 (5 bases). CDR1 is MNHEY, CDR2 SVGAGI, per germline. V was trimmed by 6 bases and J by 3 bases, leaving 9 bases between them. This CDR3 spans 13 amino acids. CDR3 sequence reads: CASRGLNNQPQHF. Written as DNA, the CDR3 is TGTGCCAGCAGGGGACTCAACAATCAGCCCCAGCATTTT.

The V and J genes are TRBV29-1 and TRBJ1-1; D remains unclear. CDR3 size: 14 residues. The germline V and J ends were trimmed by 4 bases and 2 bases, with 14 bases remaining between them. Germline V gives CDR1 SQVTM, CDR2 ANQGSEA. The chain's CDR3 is CSVALLAKNTEAFF. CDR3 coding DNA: TGCAGCGTTGCCCTTTTGGCCAAAAACACTGAAGCTTTCTTT.

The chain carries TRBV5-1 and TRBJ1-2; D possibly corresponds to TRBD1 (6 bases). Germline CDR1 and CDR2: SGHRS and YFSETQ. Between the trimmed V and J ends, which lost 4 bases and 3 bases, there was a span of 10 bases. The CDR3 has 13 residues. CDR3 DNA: TGCGCCAGCAGCCCCGAGGGGGACTATGGCTACACCTTC. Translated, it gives CASSPEGDYGYTF.

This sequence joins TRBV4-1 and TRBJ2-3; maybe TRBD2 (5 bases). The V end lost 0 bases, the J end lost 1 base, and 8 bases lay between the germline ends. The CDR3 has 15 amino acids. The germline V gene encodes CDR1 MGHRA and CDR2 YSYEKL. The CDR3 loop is CASSQDRRGTDTQYF. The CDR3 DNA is TGCGCCAGCAGCCAAGATAGGCGGGGCACAGATACGCAGTATTTT.

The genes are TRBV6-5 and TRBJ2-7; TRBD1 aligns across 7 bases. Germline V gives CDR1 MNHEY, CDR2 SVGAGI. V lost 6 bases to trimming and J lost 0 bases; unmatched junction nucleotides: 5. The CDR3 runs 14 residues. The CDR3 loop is CASRRGQTSYEQYF. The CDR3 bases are TGTGCCAGCAGGAGGGGACAGACCTCCTACGAGCAGTACTTC.

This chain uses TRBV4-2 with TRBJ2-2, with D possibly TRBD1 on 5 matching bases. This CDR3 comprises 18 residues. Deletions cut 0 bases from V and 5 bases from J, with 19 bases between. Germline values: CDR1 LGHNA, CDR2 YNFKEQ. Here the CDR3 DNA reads TGTGCCAGCAGCCAAGATGACAGACAGAGGCCGTCGACCGGGGAGCTGTTTTTT. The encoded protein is CASSQDDRQRPSTGELFF.

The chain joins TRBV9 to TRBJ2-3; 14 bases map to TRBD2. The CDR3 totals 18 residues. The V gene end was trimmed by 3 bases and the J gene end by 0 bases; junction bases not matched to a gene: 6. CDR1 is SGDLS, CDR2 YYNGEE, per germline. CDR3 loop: CASSAQRTSGGSTDTQYF. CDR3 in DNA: TGTGCCAGCAGCGCCCAAAGGACTAGCGGGGGGAGCACAGATACGCAGTATTTT.

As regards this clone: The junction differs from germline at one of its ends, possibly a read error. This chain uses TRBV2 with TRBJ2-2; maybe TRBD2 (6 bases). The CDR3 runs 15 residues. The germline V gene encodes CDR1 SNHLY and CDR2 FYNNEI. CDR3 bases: TGTGCCAGCAGTGAAAGGACTACGAACCCCGGGGAGCTGTTTTTT. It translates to CASSERTTNPGELFF. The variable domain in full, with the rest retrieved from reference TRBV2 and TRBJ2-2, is EPEVTQTPSHQVTQMGQEVILRCVPISNHLYFYWYRQILGQKVEFLVSFYNNEISEKSEIFDDQFSVERPDGSNFTLKIRSTKLEDSAMYFCASSERTTNPGELFFGEGSRLTVL.

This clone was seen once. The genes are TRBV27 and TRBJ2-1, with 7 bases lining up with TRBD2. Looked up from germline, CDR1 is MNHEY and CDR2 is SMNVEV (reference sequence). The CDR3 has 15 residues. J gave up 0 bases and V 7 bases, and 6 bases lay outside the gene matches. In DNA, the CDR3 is TGTGCCAGCACATCACTAGCGAGCTCCTACAATGAGCAGTTCTTC. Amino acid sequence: CASTSLASSYNEQFF.

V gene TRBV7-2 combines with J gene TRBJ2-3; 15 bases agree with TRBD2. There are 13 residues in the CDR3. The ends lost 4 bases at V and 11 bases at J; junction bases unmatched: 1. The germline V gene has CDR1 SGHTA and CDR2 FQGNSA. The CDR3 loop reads CASSSGLAGGQYF. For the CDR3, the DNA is TGTGCCAGCAGCTCGGGACTAGCGGGGGGGCAGTATTTT.

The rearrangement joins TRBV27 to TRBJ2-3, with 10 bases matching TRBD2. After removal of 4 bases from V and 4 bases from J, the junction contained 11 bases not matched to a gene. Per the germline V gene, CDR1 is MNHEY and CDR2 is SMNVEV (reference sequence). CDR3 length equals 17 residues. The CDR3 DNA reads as TGTGCCAGCAGTTCCCTTCTTCTAGCGGGGGACGCAGATACGCAGTATTTT. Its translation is CASSSLLLAGDADTQYF.

The CDR3: CASSPGQGRLAFF. CDR3 coding DNA: TGTGCCAGCAGCCCCGGACAGGGCCGGCTAGCTTTCTTT. The chain recombines TRBV5-6 with TRBJ1-1; 8 bases match TRBD1. Unmatched junction bases numbered 9, after V lost 4 bases and J lost 10 bases. The CDR3 runs to 13 residues. Germline lookup yields CDR1 SGHDT and CDR2 YYEEEE.

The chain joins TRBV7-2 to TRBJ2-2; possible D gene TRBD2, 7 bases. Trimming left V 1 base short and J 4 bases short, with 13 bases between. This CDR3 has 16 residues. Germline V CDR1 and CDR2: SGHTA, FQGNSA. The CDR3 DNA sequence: TGTGCCAGCAGCTTAGTCGCGGGGGCGGTCACCGGGGAGCTGTTTTTT. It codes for CASSLVAGAVTGELFF.

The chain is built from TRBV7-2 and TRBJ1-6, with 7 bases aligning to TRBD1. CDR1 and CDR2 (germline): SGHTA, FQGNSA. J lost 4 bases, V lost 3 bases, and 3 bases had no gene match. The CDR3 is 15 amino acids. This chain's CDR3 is CASSFMGQYNSPLHF. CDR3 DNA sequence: TGTGCCAGCAGCTTCATGGGACAGTATAATTCACCCCTCCACTTT.

This chain's CDR3 is CASSLGVAGAVRQNEQFF. The DNA of the CDR3 is TGTGCCAGCAGCTTAGGGGTCGCAGGTGCCGTCCGCCAGAATGAGCAGTTCTTC. The chain is built from TRBV7-8 and TRBJ2-1; D gene unclear. V lost 1 base and J lost 7, with 23 bases in between. This CDR3 contains 18 residues. CDR1 is SGHVS, CDR2 FQNEAQ, per germline.

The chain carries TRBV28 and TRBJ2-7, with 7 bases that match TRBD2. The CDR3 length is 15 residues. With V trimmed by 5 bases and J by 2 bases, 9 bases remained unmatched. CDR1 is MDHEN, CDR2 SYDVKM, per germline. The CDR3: CASSTVGAGAYEQYF. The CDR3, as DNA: TGTGCCAGCAGTACCGTTGGGGCGGGAGCCTACGAGCAGTACTTC.

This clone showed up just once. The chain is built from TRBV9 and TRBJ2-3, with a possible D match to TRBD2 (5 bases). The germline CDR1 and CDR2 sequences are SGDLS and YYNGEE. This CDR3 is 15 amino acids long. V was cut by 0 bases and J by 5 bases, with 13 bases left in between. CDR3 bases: TGTGCCAGCAGCGTAGCTGGAGGATTTCGAGATACGCAGTATTTT. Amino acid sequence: CASSVAGGFRDTQYF. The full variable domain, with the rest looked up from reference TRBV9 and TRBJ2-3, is DSGVTQTPKHLITATGQRVTLRCSPRSGDLSVYWYQQSLDQGLQFLIQYYNGEERAKGNILERFSAQQFPDLHSELNLSSLELGDSALYFCASSVAGGFRDTQYFGPGTRLTVL.

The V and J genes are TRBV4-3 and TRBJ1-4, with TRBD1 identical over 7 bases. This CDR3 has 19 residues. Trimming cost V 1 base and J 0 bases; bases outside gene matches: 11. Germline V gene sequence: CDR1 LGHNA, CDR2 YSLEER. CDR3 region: CASSQGYRGALATNEKLFF. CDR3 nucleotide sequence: TGCGCCAGCAGCCAAGGCTACAGGGGAGCCCTTGCAACTAATGAAAAACTGTTTTTT.

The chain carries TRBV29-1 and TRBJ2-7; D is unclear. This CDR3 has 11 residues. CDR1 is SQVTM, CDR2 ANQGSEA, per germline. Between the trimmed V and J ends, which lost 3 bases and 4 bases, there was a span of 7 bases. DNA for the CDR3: TGCAGCGTTGACTATTTATACGAGCAGTACTTC. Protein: CSVDYLYEQYF.

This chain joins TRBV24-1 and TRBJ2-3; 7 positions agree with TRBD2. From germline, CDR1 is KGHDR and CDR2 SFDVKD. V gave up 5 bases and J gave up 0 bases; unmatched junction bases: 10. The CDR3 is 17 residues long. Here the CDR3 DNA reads TGTGCCACCAGTGCCCCGGCGGGGGACCCCAGCACAGATACGCAGTATTTT. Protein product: CATSAPAGDPSTDTQYF.

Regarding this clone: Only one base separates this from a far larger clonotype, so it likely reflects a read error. The CDR3 region is CASSRQGDTGELFF. CDR3 sequence (DNA): TGTGCCAGCAGTCGACAGGGCGACACCGGGGAGCTGTTTTTT. The chain carries TRBV2 and TRBJ2-2; TRBD1 matches at 7 bases. The CDR3 length is 14 residues. The V and J ends lost 5 bases and 3 bases, in that order; junction bases with no gene match: 3. The germline V gene encodes CDR1 SNHLY and CDR2 FYNNEI.

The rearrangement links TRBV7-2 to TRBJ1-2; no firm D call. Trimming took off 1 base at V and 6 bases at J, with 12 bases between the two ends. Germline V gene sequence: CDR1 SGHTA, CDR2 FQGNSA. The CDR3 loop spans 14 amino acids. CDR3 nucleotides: TGTGCCAGCAGCTTAGAGGAGGGTGGGGATGGCTACACCTTC. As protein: CASSLEEGGDGYTF.

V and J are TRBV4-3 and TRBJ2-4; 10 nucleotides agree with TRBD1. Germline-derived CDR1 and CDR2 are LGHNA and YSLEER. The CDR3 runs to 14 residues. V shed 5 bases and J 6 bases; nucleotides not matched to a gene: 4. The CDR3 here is CASSSGTGVNIQYF. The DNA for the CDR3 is TGCGCCAGCAGCTCGGGGACAGGGGTAAACATTCAGTACTTC.

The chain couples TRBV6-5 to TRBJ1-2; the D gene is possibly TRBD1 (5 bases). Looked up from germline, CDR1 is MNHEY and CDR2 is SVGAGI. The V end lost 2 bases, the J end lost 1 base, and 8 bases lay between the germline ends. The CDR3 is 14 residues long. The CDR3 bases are TGTGCCAGCAGTTACAGGCAGGGTAACTATGGCTACACCTTC. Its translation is CASSYRQGNYGYTF.

In DNA form, the CDR3 reads TGCGCCAGCAGCCTATACCTCTTGCGGGATACAGATACGCAGTATTTT. It codes for CASSLYLLRDTDTQYF. The chain couples TRBV5-1 to TRBJ2-3, with D maybe TRBD2 (6 bases). The germline CDR1 and CDR2 sequences are SGHRS and YFSETQ. The CDR3 extends over 16 amino acids. Between the trimmed V and J ends, which lost 4 bases and 3 bases, there was a span of 18 bases.

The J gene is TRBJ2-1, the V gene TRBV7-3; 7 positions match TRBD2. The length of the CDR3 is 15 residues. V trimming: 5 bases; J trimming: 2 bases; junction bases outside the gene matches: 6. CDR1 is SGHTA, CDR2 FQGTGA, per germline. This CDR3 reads CASSPTSEPYNEQFF. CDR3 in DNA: TGTGCCAGCAGCCCTACTAGCGAGCCCTACAATGAGCAGTTCTTC.